These 15 T cell receptor beta chains came from one sample sequenced in a study of a mutant IDH1 vaccine in newly diagnosed glioma. Data came from immunoSEQ multiplex PCR; TCRdb stores just in-frame clones and leaves some out. The table lists 110,000 or so clones, 90% of them singletons. Noted time point: week 11, during vaccination. Each dose of the vaccine consisted of 300 ug of mutant IDH1 20-mer peptide, with topical imiquimod. Antigen specificity for these receptors is unknown. The source material was PBMCs, sampled from a glioma patient whose treatment included an IDH1 peptide vaccine. The receptors stem from a woman aged 50 to 60 with glioma.

In its sample, this clone was seen once. The rearrangement links TRBV5-1 to TRBJ1-3; D is unresolved. The CDR3 covers 13 residues. CDR1 is SGHRS and CDR2 is YFSETQ in the germline V gene. V was shortened by 4 bases and J by 0 bases, with 5 bases between the two germline ends. This chain's CDR3 is CASSQDSGNTIYF. In nucleotides, the CDR3 is TGCGCCAGCAGCCAGGACTCTGGAAACACCATATATTTT. The whole variable domain, filled in from reference TRBV5-1 and TRBJ1-3, reads KAGVTQTPRYLIKTRGQQVTLSCSPISGHRSVSWYQQTPGQGLQFLFEYFSETQRNKGNFPGRFSGRQFSNSRSEMNVSTLELGDSALYLCASSQDSGNTIYFGEGSWLTVV.

This chain joins TRBV7-9 and TRBJ1-1; TRBD1 agrees at 11 bases. Germline CDR1 is SEHNR and CDR2 is FQNEAQ (reference sequence). The CDR3 has 15 residues. Losses at the gene ends were 5 bases for V and 5 bases for J; bases not matched to a gene: 7. The CDR3 DNA follows: TGTGCCAGCAGCCTAAGGGGGACAGGGGGAACTGAAGCTTTCTTT. Translation: CASSLRGTGGTEAFF.

The rearrangement links TRBV30 to TRBJ2-6, with D unclear. V lost 5 bases and J 0 bases, leaving 8 bases between the germline ends. Germline CDR1 is GTSNPN and CDR2 is SVGIG (reference sequence). The CDR3 loop spans 14 amino acids. DNA for the CDR3: TGTGCCTGGGGTTTTGACTCTGGGGCCAACGTCCTGACTTTC. Its protein product is CAWGFDSGANVLTF. The entire variable domain, with the rest obtained from reference TRBV30 and TRBJ2-6, is as follows: SQTIHQWPATLVQPVGSPLSLECTVEGTSNPNLYWYRQAAGRGLQLLFYSVGIGQISSEVPQNLSASRPQDRQFILSSKKLLLSDSGFYLCAWGFDSGANVLTFGAGSRLTVL.

Worth noting for this clone: Other DNA sequences within the sample encode an identical CDR3. This chain links TRBV9 with TRBJ2-3; D not certain. This CDR3 region has 14 residues. Trimming pared 0 bases from V and 0 bases from J, leaving 5 bases between. Germline V gene sequence: CDR1 SGDLS, CDR2 YYNGEE. CDR3: CASSVEVSTDTQYF. Here the CDR3 DNA reads TGTGCCAGCAGCGTAGAGGTTAGCACAGATACGCAGTATTTT.

The chain carries TRBV28 and TRBJ2-3; possible D gene TRBD2, 6 bases. The CDR3 has 16 amino acids. Deletions cut 6 bases from V and 2 bases from J, with 18 bases between. Germline CDR1 reads MDHEN; CDR2 reads SYDVKM. The CDR3 sequence: CASSPLTSGSTDTQYF. DNA of the CDR3: TGTGCCAGCAGCCCTCTGACTAGTGGGTCCACAGATACGCAGTATTTT. Using reference TRBV28 and TRBJ2-3 for the parts outside the CDR3, the full variable domain is DVKVTQSSRYLVKRTGEKVFLECVQDMDHENMFWYRQDPGLGLRLIYFSYDVKMKEKGDIPEGYSVSREKKERFSLILESASTNQTSMYLCASSPLTSGSTDTQYFGPGTRLTVL.

This chain joins TRBV6-1 and TRBJ2-1; D may be TRBD1 (6 bases). The CDR3 runs 15 residues. Germline V gene lookup returns CDR1 MNHNS and CDR2 SASEGT. V shed 2 bases and J shed 9 bases, with 17 bases lying between them. Here the CDR3 reads CASSESSQGKSEQFF. The CDR3 DNA is TGTGCCAGCAGTGAAAGCTCGCAGGGGAAGAGTGAGCAGTTCTTC.

The genes are TRBV5-1 and TRBJ2-3; D gene unclear. This CDR3 spans 14 amino acids. Germline V gene lookup returns CDR1 SGHRS and CDR2 YFSETQ. Deletions cut 4 bases from V and 4 bases from J, with 13 bases between. As DNA, the CDR3 is TGCGCCAGCAGCCAGACCCGTAGGGCAGATACGCAGTATTTT. Translation gives CASSQTRRADTQYF. Full variable domain (remainder filled in from reference TRBV5-1 and TRBJ2-3): KAGVTQTPRYLIKTRGQQVTLSCSPISGHRSVSWYQQTPGQGLQFLFEYFSETQRNKGNFPGRFSGRQFSNSRSEMNVSTLELGDSALYLCASSQTRRADTQYFGPGTRLTVL.

The V call is TRBV29-1, the J call TRBJ2-1; 9 bases map to TRBD2. The CDR3 runs 14 residues. The ends lost 6 bases at V and 2 bases at J; junction bases unmatched: 5. Germline CDR1 and CDR2: SQVTM and ANQGSEA. CDR3: CSVLLAGPYNEQFF. The CDR3 bases are TGCAGCGTCCTCCTAGCGGGGCCCTACAATGAGCAGTTCTTC.

The chain employs TRBV18 and TRBJ1-5; D is unclear. Germline V gene lookup returns CDR1 KGHSH and CDR2 LQKENI. Trimming shortened V by 2 bases and J by 2 bases, and 10 bases separated the two germline ends. This CDR3 comprises 15 residues. This chain's CDR3 is CASSPNSVGNQPQHF. As DNA, the CDR3 is TGTGCCAGCTCACCAAATTCAGTCGGCAATCAGCCCCAGCATTTT.

V is TRBV14 and J is TRBJ1-2; TRBD1 is a possible D gene (6 bases). Trimming shortened V by 6 bases and J by 3 bases, and 11 bases separated the two germline ends. This CDR3 has 13 residues. The germline V gene encodes CDR1 SGHDN and CDR2 FVKESK. CDR3 amino acids: CASSTGIYYGYTF. In DNA form, the CDR3 reads TGTGCCAGCAGTACAGGGATTTACTATGGCTACACCTTC.

The genes are TRBV5-4 and TRBJ2-1; 14 bases are a match to TRBD2. The V segment lost 1 base and the J segment 2 bases; nucleotides outside the gene matches: 8. Germline loops: CDR1 SGHNT, CDR2 YYREEE (reference sequence). The CDR3 runs 19 residues. CDR3: CASSLPGTSGRNAYNEQFF. DNA for the CDR3: TGTGCCAGCAGCTTGCCGGGGACTAGCGGGAGAAACGCCTACAATGAGCAGTTCTTC.

The chain uses TRBV27 and TRBJ1-2; 7 bases line up with TRBD1. CDR3 size: 15 residues. With 6 bases clipped from V and 5 bases from J, the junction kept 12 bases outside the gene matches. Germline values: CDR1 MNHEY, CDR2 SMNVEV (reference sequence). CDR3 loop: CASSSPSRGRYGYTF. The CDR3 nucleotides are TGTGCCAGCAGCTCCCCTTCCAGGGGGAGGTATGGCTACACCTTC.

This clone came up once. V is TRBV7-9 and J is TRBJ2-2; 7 bases line up with TRBD1. Looked up from germline, CDR1 is SEHNR and CDR2 is FQNEAQ (reference sequence). The CDR3 totals 18 residues. The junction had 17 bases not matched to a gene; V was cut back by 7 bases and J by 3 bases. The CDR3 region is CASTAPMGQTLHTGELFF. CDR3 nucleotides: TGTGCCAGCACCGCCCCGATGGGACAGACTCTACACACCGGGGAGCTGTTTTTT. The whole variable domain, remainder taken from reference TRBV7-9 and TRBJ2-2, is DTGVSQNPRHKITKRGQNVTFRCDPISEHNRLYWYRQTLGQGPEFLTYFQNEAQLEKSRLLSDRFSAERPKGSFSTLEIQRTEQGDSAMYLCASTAPMGQTLHTGELFFGEGSRLTVL.

The chain couples TRBV28 to TRBJ1-6; maybe TRBD1 (6 bases). Trimming took 5 bases from V and 9 from J, leaving 17 bases between them. Germline CDR1 reads MDHEN; CDR2 reads SYDVKM. The CDR3 length is 15 residues. CDR3 sequence: CASSPRGAGGSPLHF. CDR3 coding DNA: TGTGCCAGCAGTCCCCGGGGGGCCGGGGGTTCACCCCTCCACTTT.

The gene calls are TRBV30 and TRBJ2-5; TRBD2 is a possible D gene (5 bases). Looked up from germline, CDR1 is GTSNPN and CDR2 is SVGIG (reference sequence). Deletions cut 7 bases from V and 5 bases from J, with 11 bases between. The CDR3 loop spans 11 amino acids. In DNA, the CDR3 is TGTGCCTTCGGGGTTCCGGAGACCCAGTACTTC. It translates to CAFGVPETQYF.